Listed here are 11 T cell receptor beta chains from one sample, sequenced in a study of PD-1 blockade in classical Hodgkin lymphoma. Assay used: immunoSEQ multiplex PCR; TCRdb lists only in-frame clones, some missing. Among roughly 13,000 clones, 91% were seen once, and the ten largest hold about 11%. Exposure to brentuximab vedotin varied, and each patient had relapsed following autologous stem cell transplantation. Source: peripheral blood mononuclear cells (PBMCs), taken at baseline. Every receptor here comes from a human donor with classical Hodgkin lymphoma.

V and J are TRBV6-1 and TRBJ1-1; D is perhaps TRBD1 (5 bases). V lost 8 bases, J lost 1 base, and 14 bases lay in between. Germline V gene data show CDR1 as MNHNS and CDR2 as SASEGT. The CDR3 totals 14 residues. CDR3 residues: CASSGNLANTEAFF. The DNA of the CDR3 is TGTGCCAGCTCAGGGAACTTGGCGAACACTGAAGCTTTCTTT.

The chain links TRBV5-1 to TRBJ1-5, with D hard to call. V was shortened by 4 bases and J by 4 bases, with 12 bases between the two germline ends. Germline V lookup: CDR1 SGHRS, CDR2 YFSETQ. This CDR3 comprises 14 residues. CDR3 bases: TGCGCCAGCAGCCCCGGCCCCGTTAATCAGCCCCAGCATTTT. Protein: CASSPGPVNQPQHF. Supplemented by reference TRBV5-1 and TRBJ1-5, the full variable domain reads KAGVTQTPRYLIKTRGQQVTLSCSPISGHRSVSWYQQTPGQGLQFLFEYFSETQRNKGNFPGRFSGRQFSNSRSEMNVSTLELGDSALYLCASSPGPVNQPQHFGDGTRLSIL.

The chain has TRBV5-1 and TRBJ2-1; D possibly matches TRBD1 or TRBD2 (7 bases each). V shed 4 bases and J shed 8 bases, with 16 bases lying between them. The CDR3 spans 14 residues. Germline CDR1 is SGHRS and CDR2 is YFSETQ. CDR3 bases: TGCGCCAGCAGCGTGGGAGGGGGCGGGGATGAGCAGTTCTTC. Amino acids: CASSVGGGGDEQFF.

The CDR3 region has the DNA TGTGCCAGCAGCCAACCGGCTTCCGGGCCCTTAGGAAACACCATATATTTT. It translates to CASSQPASGPLGNTIYF. The rearrangement links TRBV7-8 to TRBJ1-3; D is unclear. Germline V gives CDR1 SGHVS, CDR2 FQNEAQ. V gave up 5 bases and J gave up 4 bases, with 21 bases separating them. CDR3 length: 17 residues.

This clone is a singleton in its sample. The rearrangement links TRBV7-2 to TRBJ1-5; 7 bases agree with TRBD1. Germline CDR1 and CDR2: SGHTA and FQGNSA. V lost 5 bases and J lost 7; bases outside the gene matches: 8. There are 14 residues in the CDR3. The CDR3 here is CASSGRQGSQPQHF. The CDR3 DNA reads as TGTGCCAGCAGCGGGAGACAGGGTTCGCAGCCCCAGCATTTT.

J is TRBJ2-1 and V is TRBV7-9; D is possibly TRBD2 (6 bases). The germline V gene has CDR1 SEHNR and CDR2 FQNEAQ (reference sequence). The germline V and J ends were trimmed by 5 bases and 2 bases, with 13 bases remaining between them. CDR3 length: 15 amino acids. The CDR3 is CASSQGTGAYNEQFF. The CDR3 nucleotides read TGTGCCAGCAGCCAAGGTACGGGGGCCTACAATGAGCAGTTCTTC.

The chain combines TRBV12-5 with TRBJ2-7, with TRBD1 matching 7 bases. Unmatched junction bases numbered 17, after V lost 0 bases and J lost 6 bases. The CDR3 extends over 18 amino acids. Germline-derived CDR1 and CDR2 are LGHNT and FRNRAP. The CDR3 here is CASGLVPLIDRVVPEQYF. The CDR3 DNA follows: TGTGCTAGTGGTTTGGTACCCCTGATCGACAGGGTAGTTCCCGAGCAGTACTTC.

J is TRBJ1-6 and V is TRBV7-8, with D uncertain. The germline gives CDR1 SGHVS, CDR2 FQNEAQ. The germline V and J ends were trimmed by 2 bases and 10 bases, with 9 bases remaining between them. The CDR3 runs 13 residues. The CDR3 spells CASSLPSGSPLHF. The CDR3 nucleotides are TGTGCCAGCAGCTTACCGTCTGGGTCACCCCTCCACTTT.

This clone was recorded once. The chain joins TRBV5-1 to TRBJ1-2; D not certain. Per germline, CDR1 SGHRS and CDR2 YFSETQ. CDR3 length equals 14 residues. V was shortened by 0 bases and J by 1 base, with 7 bases between the two germline ends. Written as DNA, the CDR3 is TGCGCCAGCAGCTTGGAAAGCATTAACTATGGCTACACCTTC. This translates into CASSLESINYGYTF.

The rearrangement links TRBV11-2 to TRBJ1-4; D gene ambiguous. This CDR3 spans 13 amino acids. Deletions cut 5 bases from V and 6 bases from J, with 10 bases between. Germline CDR1 and CDR2: SGHAT and FQNNGV. The CDR3 reads CASSDILDEKLFF. CDR3 DNA sequence: TGTGCCAGCAGCGACATTCTAGATGAAAAACTGTTTTTT.

CDR3 nucleotides: TGTGCCAGCAGCTTAGCTCTAGCGGCTACCGGGGAGCTGTTTTTT. It yields the protein CASSLALAATGELFF. The gene calls are TRBV7-2 and TRBJ2-2, with 7 bases that match TRBD2. CDR1 and CDR2 from the germline V gene are SGHTA and FQGNSA. V lost 0 bases and J lost 5; bases outside the gene matches: 3. The CDR3 runs to 15 residues.